These 10 T cell receptor beta chains were sequenced from one sample in a study of blood T cell repertoires in COVID-19. The data were produced by immunoSEQ multiplex PCR, yet TCRdb's version contains in-frame clones alone and is incomplete. The sample shows over 55,000 clones, about 77% of them seen only once. Source material: peripheral blood. These receptors originate from a human donor in a cohort sampled during active COVID-19.

This clone was counted once. The V gene is TRBV27, the J gene TRBJ2-2; D not resolved. CDR3 length equals 14 residues. V was clipped by 4 bases and J by 8 bases, with 14 bases between them. Germline CDR1 reads MNHEY; CDR2 reads SMNVEV (reference sequence). CDR3 amino acids: CASSSRIEAGELFF. In DNA form, the CDR3 reads TGTGCCAGCAGTTCTCGAATTGAGGCTGGGGAGCTGTTTTTT.

The chain has TRBV9 and TRBJ2-7; 8 bases are a match to TRBD2. The germline CDR1 and CDR2 sequences are SGDLS and YYNGEE. V lost 0 bases, J lost 3 bases, and 8 bases stayed unmatched. The CDR3 has 16 amino acids. CDR3 amino acids: CASSVGTGGTNYEQYF. Here the CDR3 DNA reads TGTGCCAGCAGCGTAGGCACGGGGGGGACGAACTACGAGCAGTACTTC.

This sequence joins TRBV27 and TRBJ2-2; 9 nucleotides align to TRBD1. The CDR3 has 15 amino acids. Germline V gives CDR1 MNHEY, CDR2 SMNVEV (reference sequence). Losses at the gene ends were 4 bases for V and 7 bases for J; bases not matched to a gene: 7. CDR3 protein: CASSWGTGFSGELFF. DNA for the CDR3: TGTGCCAGCAGTTGGGGGACAGGGTTCAGCGGGGAGCTGTTTTTT.

This clone showed up many times. V is TRBV6-4 and J is TRBJ2-1; 11 bases are a match to TRBD2. CDR1 and CDR2 from the germline V gene are MRHNA and SNTAGT. With 0 bases clipped from V and 6 bases from J, the junction kept 1 base outside the gene matches. The CDR3 has 15 residues. Here the CDR3 DNA reads TGTGCCAGCAGTGACTCTAGCGGGGGGGCCAATGAGCAGTTCTTC. Encoded protein: CASSDSSGGANEQFF.

The genes are TRBV28 and TRBJ2-7; 7 positions match TRBD1. In germline, CDR1 is MDHEN, CDR2 SYDVKM. After removal of 1 base from V and 4 bases from J, the junction contained 13 bases not matched to a gene. The CDR3 totals 17 residues. The CDR3: CASSLYLDRAALYEQYF. The DNA of the CDR3 is TGTGCCAGCAGTTTATATCTTGACAGGGCGGCCTTATACGAGCAGTACTTC.

This clone turned up a few times. The chain joins TRBV12-3 or TRBV12-4 to TRBJ2-2; D not certain. V was trimmed by 10 bases and J by 1 base, leaving 7 bases between them. The CDR3 length is 12 residues. CDR3 residues: CATKRNTGELFF. The CDR3 bases are TGTGCCACTAAACGGAACACCGGGGAGCTGTTTTTT.

This clone has only one observation. The chain couples TRBV15 to TRBJ2-1; a weak D match, TRBD2 (6 bases). Germline CDR1 reads LNHNV; CDR2 reads YYDKDF (reference sequence). The length of the CDR3 is 14 residues. V was clipped by 4 bases and J by 6 bases, with 13 bases between them. CDR3 region: CATSKEGRGNEQFF. Here the CDR3 DNA reads TGTGCCACCAGCAAGGAGGGTAGGGGCAATGAGCAGTTCTTC.

The chain couples TRBV19 to TRBJ1-5; D perhaps matches TRBD1 (6 bases). The CDR3 totals 15 residues. Germline V gene sequence: CDR1 LNHDA, CDR2 SQIVND (reference sequence). V dropped 8 bases and J dropped 4 bases, with 18 bases sitting between them. The CDR3 sequence is CASGGGGLRNQPQHF. CDR3 DNA sequence: TGTGCCAGTGGCGGGGGGGGGCTGAGAAATCAGCCCCAGCATTTT.

V and J are TRBV9 and TRBJ2-1; unclear D gene. CDR1 SGDLS and CDR2 YYNGEE come from the germline V gene. The V end was cut by 4 bases, the J end by 2 bases, with 13 bases between. CDR3 length: 15 residues. In DNA, the CDR3 is TGTGCCAGCAGCCCCCGAGGCTTGCCCTACAATGAGCAGTTCTTC. This codes for CASSPRGLPYNEQFF.

V gene TRBV30 combines with J gene TRBJ1-2; 7 positions match TRBD1. V shed 2 bases, J shed 5 bases, and the junction held 8 bases outside the gene matches. This CDR3 has 14 amino acids. The germline gives CDR1 GTSNPN, CDR2 SVGIG (reference sequence). CDR3 sequence reads: CAWSRHRGEYGYTF. DNA for the CDR3: TGTGCCTGGAGTAGACACAGGGGAGAATATGGCTACACCTTC.